The rows below give T cell receptor beta chains drawn from one sample of a study of T cell responses to AZD1222 COVID-19 vaccine. TCRdb's copy holds only in-frame clones and misses some; the assay was immunoSEQ multiplex PCR. This table holds approximately 150,000 clones, 94% found once. The sample was peripheral blood, taken 28 days after the second AZD1222 dose. These receptor sequences come from an adult who received the AZD1222 COVID-19 vaccine. Both conserved end residues are part of each CDR3. The order of the fields is clone size, J gene, D gene, V gene, CDR3 protein, CDR3 DNA. D genes are given only for firm matches. For some rows the clone size is stated as once, few or many, or as a class when expanded; others skip it.

-	TRBJ1-6	-	TRBV27	CASSLAREDTSTSYNSPLHF	TGTGCCAGCAGTTTGGCTCGGGAGGACACATCCACTTCATATAATTCACCCCTCCACTTT
-	TRBJ1-4	TRBD1	TRBV6-5	CASSRQDRGGKLFF	TGTGCCAGCAGCAGGCAGGACAGGGGGGGAAAACTGTTTTTT
-	TRBJ2-7	-	TRBV19	CASSMPAASYYEQYF	TGTGCCAGTAGTATGCCCGCTGCCAGTTACTACGAGCAGTACTTC
-	TRBJ1-2	TRBD1	TRBV3-1/TRBV3-2	CASSPSTGTDYGYTF	TGTGCCAGCAGCCCCTCGACAGGGACCGACTATGGCTACACCTTC
-	TRBJ2-1	-	TRBV4-1	CASSHPEGGSYNEQFF	TGCGCCAGCAGCCACCCGGAGGGGGGGTCCTACAATGAGCAGTTCTTC
-	TRBJ1-3	-	TRBV30	CALGAVSGNTIYF	TGTGCCCTCGGGGCCGTCTCTGGAAACACCATATATTTT
once	TRBJ2-1	TRBD1	TRBV7-6	CASSFRDRGPGTSGGNEQFF	TGTGCCAGCAGCTTCCGGGACAGGGGGCCCGGGACTAGTGGGGGCAATGAGCAGTTCTTC
-	TRBJ2-7	-	TRBV11-2	CASSLDIYEQYF	TGTGCCAGCAGCTTAGATATTTACGAGCAGTACTTC
-	TRBJ2-1	TRBD2	TRBV14	CASSQEAGMPYNEQFF	TGTGCCAGCAGCCAAGAAGCGGGAATGCCCTACAATGAGCAGTTCTTC
-	TRBJ2-2	-	TRBV7-9	CASSRLRGLNTGELFF	TGTGCCAGCAGCCGACTCCGCGGACTGAACACCGGGGAGCTGTTTTTT
-	TRBJ2-7	TRBD1	TRBV6-6	CASSPSGTGDYEQYF	TGTGCCAGCAGTCCGTCTGGGACAGGGGACTACGAGCAGTACTTC
-	TRBJ2-1	-	TRBV7-2	CAILVGAEQFF	TGTGCCATCCTCGTGGGGGCTGAGCAGTTCTTC
-	TRBJ2-3	TRBD2	TRBV3-1/TRBV3-2	CASSQGRELWDTQYF	TGTGCCAGCAGCCAAGGGCGGGAGCTATGGGATACGCAGTATTTT
-	TRBJ2-1	TRBD1	TRBV5-1	CASSRTGLDPEEQFF	TGCGCCAGCAGTAGGACAGGGCTAGACCCAGAGGAGCAGTTCTTC
-	TRBJ1-5	-	TRBV6-1	CASSEGIWGSNQPQHF	TGTGCCAGCAGTGAGGGGATATGGGGGAGCAATCAGCCCCAGCATTTT
-	TRBJ2-7	TRBD1	TRBV3-1/TRBV3-2	CASSMGDRAPYEQYF	TGTGCCAGCAGCATGGGGGACAGGGCCCCCTACGAGCAGTACTTC
-	TRBJ1-1	-	TRBV11-2	CASSLAGSGNTEAFF	TGTGCCAGCAGCTTGGCAGGCTCTGGAAACACTGAAGCTTTCTTT
-	TRBJ2-2	-	TRBV11-3	CASSLGVAGELFF	TGTGCCAGCAGCTTAGGGGTAGCCGGGGAGCTGTTTTTT
-	TRBJ1-4	-	TRBV7-2	CASSLQEPTTNEKLFF	TGTGCCAGCAGCCTACAGGAACCTACGACTAATGAAAAACTGTTTTTT
-	TRBJ1-2	TRBD1	TRBV6-5	CASSSGDRIYGYTF	TGTGCCAGCAGTTCAGGGGACAGGATCTATGGCTACACCTTC
-	TRBJ2-3	-	TRBV10-1	CASSATLSGADTQYF	TGCGCCAGCAGTGCAACCCTTAGCGGTGCAGATACGCAGTATTTT
-	TRBJ1-1	-	TRBV6-5	CASSYQVNTEAFF	TGTGCCAGCAGTTACCAGGTGAACACTGAAGCTTTCTTT
-	TRBJ1-2	TRBD1	TRBV9	CASSISTGTNGYTF	TGTGCCAGCAGCATCTCGACAGGGACGAATGGCTACACCTTC
-	TRBJ2-1	TRBD2	TRBV11-3	CASSLAEGGFNEQFF	TGTGCCAGCAGCTTAGCGGAGGGAGGGTTCAATGAGCAGTTCTTC
-	TRBJ1-2	TRBD1	TRBV29-1	CSVEGGKGASNYGYTF	TGCAGCGTTGAAGGTGGGAAGGGGGCGAGCAACTATGGCTACACCTTC
-	TRBJ2-3	-	TRBV7-9	CASSTLGTTDTQYF	TGTGCCAGCAGCACTTTGGGGACCACAGATACGCAGTATTTT
-	TRBJ1-2	-	TRBV7-3	CASSLGRGYGYTF	TGTGCCAGCAGCTTGGGCAGGGGCTATGGCTACACCTTC
-	TRBJ1-2	-	TRBV7-9	CASSPDGDYGYTF	TGTGCCAGCAGCCCGGACGGCGACTATGGCTACACCTTC
once	TRBJ1-2	-	TRBV5-4	CASSGYRVGGYGYTF	TGTGCCAGCAGCGGATACAGGGTGGGAGGCTATGGCTACACCTTC
-	TRBJ2-7	TRBD1	TRBV10-3	CAISGQGYEQYF	TGTGCCATCAGTGGACAGGGTTACGAGCAGTACTTC
-	TRBJ2-5	-	TRBV3-1/TRBV3-2	CASSQVMLAVQETQYF	TGTGCCAGCAGCCAAGTTATGCTAGCCGTACAAGAGACCCAGTACTTC
-	TRBJ1-2	-	TRBV25-1	CASSPQGSYGYTF	TGTGCCAGCAGTCCACAGGGTAGCTATGGCTACACCTTC
-	TRBJ1-1	TRBD1	TRBV28	CASSLGGGLQAFF	TGTGCCAGCAGTTTAGGAGGGGGCTTACAGGCTTTCTTT
-	TRBJ1-5	-	TRBV19	CASSLQGGNQPQHF	TGTGCCAGTAGTCTACAGGGTGGCAATCAGCCCCAGCATTTT
-	TRBJ2-1	-	TRBV3-1/TRBV3-2	CASSQDWLGYNEQFF	TGTGCCAGCAGCCAAGATTGGCTAGGGTACAATGAGCAGTTCTTC
-	TRBJ2-1	TRBD1	TRBV27	CASSLADRVIDEQFF	TGTGCCAGCAGTTTAGCCGACAGGGTTATCGATGAGCAGTTCTTC
-	TRBJ2-2	TRBD1	TRBV6-5	CASGTANTGELFF	TGTGCCAGTGGGACAGCGAACACCGGGGAGCTGTTTTTT
-	TRBJ1-2	-	TRBV18	CASSRDGLYESYTF	TGTGCCAGCTCAAGGGACGGACTCTATGAGAGCTACACCTTC
once	TRBJ1-2	-	TRBV19	CASTGVVSGNGYTF	TGTGCCAGTACCGGGGTTGTTAGCGGGAATGGCTACACCTTC
-	TRBJ1-4	-	TRBV5-1	CASSLTAAGEKLFF	TGCGCCAGCAGTCTGACCGCGGCTGGTGAAAAACTGTTTTTT